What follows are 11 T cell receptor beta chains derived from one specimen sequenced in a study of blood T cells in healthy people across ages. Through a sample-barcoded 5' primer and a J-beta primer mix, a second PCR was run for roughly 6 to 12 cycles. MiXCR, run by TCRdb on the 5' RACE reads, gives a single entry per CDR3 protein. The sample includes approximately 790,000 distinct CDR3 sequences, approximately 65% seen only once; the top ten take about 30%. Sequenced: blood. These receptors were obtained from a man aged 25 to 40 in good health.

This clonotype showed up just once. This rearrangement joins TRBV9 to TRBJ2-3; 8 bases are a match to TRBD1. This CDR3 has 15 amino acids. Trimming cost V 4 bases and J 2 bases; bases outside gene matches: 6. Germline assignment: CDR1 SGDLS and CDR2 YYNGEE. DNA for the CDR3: TGTGCCAGCAGCCCAGGGGGCTTAAACACAGATACGCAGTATTTT. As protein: CASSPGGLNTDTQYF.

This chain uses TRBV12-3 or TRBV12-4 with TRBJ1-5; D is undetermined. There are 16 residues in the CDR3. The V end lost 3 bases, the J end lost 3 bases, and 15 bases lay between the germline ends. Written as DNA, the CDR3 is TGTGCCAGCAGTTTCGGAGGGTTCGGAGTCAATCAGCCCCAGCATTTT. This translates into CASSFGGFGVNQPQHF.

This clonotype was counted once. In nucleotides, the CDR3 is TGCGCCAGCAGCCAAGAGGCAGGGGCGCGGGGGACCCAGTACTTC. This sequence encodes CASSQEAGARGTQYF. The chain combines TRBV4-3 with TRBJ2-5; either TRBD1 or TRBD2 may fit D (6 bases each). CDR1 is LGHNA, CDR2 YSLEER, per germline. The CDR3 runs 15 residues. The V end lost 0 bases, the J end lost 7 bases, and 15 bases lay between the germline ends.

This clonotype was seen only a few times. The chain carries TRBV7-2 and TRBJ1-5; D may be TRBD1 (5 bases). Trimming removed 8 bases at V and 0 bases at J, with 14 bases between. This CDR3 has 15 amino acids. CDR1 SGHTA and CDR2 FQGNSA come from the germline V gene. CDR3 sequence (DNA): TGTGCCAGCGCAACGGACGGGACTAGCAATCAGCCCCAGCATTTT. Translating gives CASATDGTSNQPQHF.

The CDR3 loop is CASSFAPTRYGTDTQYF. Here the CDR3 DNA reads TGTGCCAGCAGCTTTGCCCCAACTCGTTACGGCACAGATACGCAGTATTTT. The J gene is TRBJ2-3, the V gene TRBV7-2, with D uncertain. With 3 bases removed from V and 1 base from J, the gap between germline ends came to 17 bases. The CDR3 contains 17 residues. Germline V gene lookup returns CDR1 SGHTA and CDR2 FQGNSA.

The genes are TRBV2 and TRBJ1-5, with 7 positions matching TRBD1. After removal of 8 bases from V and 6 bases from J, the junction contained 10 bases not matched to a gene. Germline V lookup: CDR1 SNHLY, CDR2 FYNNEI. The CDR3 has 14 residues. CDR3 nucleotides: TGTGCCAGCGGGAAAGGGGGCGTTACTCAGCCCCAGCATTTT. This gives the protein CASGKGGVTQPQHF.

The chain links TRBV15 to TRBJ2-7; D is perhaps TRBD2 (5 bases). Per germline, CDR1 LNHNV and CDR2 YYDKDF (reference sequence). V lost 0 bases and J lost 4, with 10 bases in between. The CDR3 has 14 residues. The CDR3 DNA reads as TGTGCCACCAGCAGAGATCGGGGTGCGTACGAGCAGTACTTC. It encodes CATSRDRGAYEQYF.

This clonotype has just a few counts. The DNA of the CDR3 is TGTGCCAGCAGTAAAACAGGGAAAAATCAGCCCCAGCATTTT. Its translation is CASSKTGKNQPQHF. The J gene is TRBJ1-5, the V gene TRBV3-1; possible D gene TRBD1, 6 bases. This CDR3 has 14 amino acids. Deletions cut 6 bases from V and 4 bases from J, with 13 bases between. Per germline, CDR1 LGHDT and CDR2 YNNKEL (reference sequence).

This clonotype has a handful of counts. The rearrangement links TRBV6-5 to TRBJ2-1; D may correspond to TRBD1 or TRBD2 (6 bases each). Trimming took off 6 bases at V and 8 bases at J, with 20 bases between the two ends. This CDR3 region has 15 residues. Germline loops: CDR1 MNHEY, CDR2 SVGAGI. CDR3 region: CASSPRGPEFDEQFF. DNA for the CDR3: TGTGCCAGCAGCCCCCGGGGGCCGGAATTCGATGAGCAGTTCTTC.

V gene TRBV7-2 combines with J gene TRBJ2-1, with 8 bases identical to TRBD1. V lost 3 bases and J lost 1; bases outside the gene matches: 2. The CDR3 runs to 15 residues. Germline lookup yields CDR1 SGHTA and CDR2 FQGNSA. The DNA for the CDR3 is TGTGCCAGCAGCTTGGACAGGGAGTCCTACAATGAGCAGTTCTTC. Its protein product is CASSLDRESYNEQFF.

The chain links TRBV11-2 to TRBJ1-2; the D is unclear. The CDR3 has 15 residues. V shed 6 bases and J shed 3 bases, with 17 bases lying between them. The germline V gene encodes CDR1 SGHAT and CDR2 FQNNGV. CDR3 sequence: CASSKSWQADYGYTF. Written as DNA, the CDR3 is TGTGCCAGCAGTAAGTCTTGGCAGGCAGACTATGGCTACACCTTC.